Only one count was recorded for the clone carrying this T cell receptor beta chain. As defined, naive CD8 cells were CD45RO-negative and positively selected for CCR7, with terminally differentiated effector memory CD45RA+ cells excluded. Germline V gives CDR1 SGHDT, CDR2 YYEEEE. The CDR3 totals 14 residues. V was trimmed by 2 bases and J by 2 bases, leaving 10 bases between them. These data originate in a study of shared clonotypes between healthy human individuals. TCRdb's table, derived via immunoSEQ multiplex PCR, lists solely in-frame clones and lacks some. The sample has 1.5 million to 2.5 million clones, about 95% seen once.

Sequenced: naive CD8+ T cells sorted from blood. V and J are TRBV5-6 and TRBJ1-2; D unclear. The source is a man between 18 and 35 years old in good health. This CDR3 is CASSFYGSNYGYTF. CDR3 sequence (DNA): TGTGCCAGCAGCTTCTATGGGAGCAACTATGGCTACACCTTC.